These 12 T cell receptor beta chains originate from one sample sequenced in a study of cytomegalovirus exposure and HLA in healthy donors (TCRdb year 2017). The method was the immunoSEQ multiplex PCR assay. The multiplex PCR relied on a mix of 60 forward primers for TCR Vbeta segments and 13 reverse primers for TCR Jbeta segments. The source is immuneACCESS, and TCRdb retained only in-frame sequences with V and J called. Part of the clones is not carried over; for the studies checked, unresolved V genes explain less than half of this, and the remainder is unexplained. The sample records more than 85,000 clones, roughly 85% of which are singletons. 2.6% of the sample goes to the ten largest clones. The sequenced sample consisted of PBMCs. These receptor sequences come from a man aged 35 to 55 in good health and CMV-seronegative.

The V gene is TRBV27, the J gene TRBJ2-5; a weak D match, TRBD1 (6 bases). The CDR3 sequence is 16 residues long. Per germline, CDR1 MNHEY and CDR2 SMNVEV (reference sequence). With 3 bases removed from V and 4 bases from J, the gap between germline ends came to 18 bases. CDR3 loop: CASSFLVRGSVETQYF. CDR3 coding DNA: TGTGCCAGCAGTTTTTTGGTCAGGGGATCGGTAGAGACCCAGTACTTC.

The chain joins TRBV11-1 to TRBJ2-7, with no clear D. The CDR3 consists of 11 residues. The ends were cut back, 2 bases at V and 3 bases at J, with 2 bases in the middle. The V gene's germline CDR1 is SGHAT and CDR2 FQDESV (reference sequence). CDR3 nucleotide sequence: TGTGCCAGCAGCTTATACTACGAGCAGTACTTC. Translated, it gives CASSLYYEQYF.

V is TRBV5-6 and J is TRBJ1-2, with TRBD1 as a possible D gene (5 bases). V was clipped by 3 bases and J by 8 bases, with 23 bases between them. Per germline, CDR1 SGHDT and CDR2 YYEEEE. The CDR3 sequence is 16 residues long. In nucleotides, the CDR3 is TGTGCCAGCAGCTCTTGGCAGGGTCTGGGGCTATGGGGCTACACCTTC. Its translation: CASSSWQGLGLWGYTF.

V is TRBV7-9 and J is TRBJ2-5; maybe TRBD2 (5 bases). CDR3 size: 17 residues. Germline-derived CDR1 and CDR2 are SEHNR and FQNEAQ (reference sequence). V lost 1 base and J 5 bases, leaving 20 bases between the germline ends. CDR3 in amino acids: CASSLVPGPEGAETQYF. The CDR3 nucleotides read TGTGCCAGCAGCTTAGTCCCGGGTCCAGAGGGCGCGGAGACCCAGTACTTC. The variable domain in full, completed from reference TRBV7-9 and TRBJ2-5, reads DTGVSQNPRHKITKRGQNVTFRCDPISEHNRLYWYRQTLGQGPEFLTYFQNEAQLEKSRLLSDRFSAERPKGSFSTLEIQRTEQGDSAMYLCASSLVPGPEGAETQYFGPGTRLLVL.

The genes are TRBV9 and TRBJ2-2, with TRBD1 as a possible D gene (5 bases). Germline CDR1 and CDR2: SGDLS and YYNGEE. There are 17 residues in the CDR3. V lost 0 bases, J lost 3 bases, and 15 bases lay in between. In DNA form, the CDR3 reads TGTGCCAGCAGCGTAGAGGGGTGGGGCGTTCACACCGGGGAGCTGTTTTTT. Amino acids: CASSVEGWGVHTGELFF.

This clone is termed medium-sized. The chain couples TRBV6-4 to TRBJ2-1; no reliable D call. Trimming cost V 0 bases and J 6 bases, with 6 bases left between them. This CDR3 is built from 13 residues. Germline CDR1 is MRHNA and CDR2 is SNTAGT. The DNA for the CDR3 is TGTGCCAGCAGTGACTCGGCTAGCAATGAGCAGTTCTTC. Translation gives CASSDSASNEQFF.

The chain combines TRBV4-3 with TRBJ1-2; D call uncertain. V was clipped by 0 bases and J by 8 bases, with 13 bases between them. CDR1 is LGHNA, CDR2 YSLEER, per germline. The CDR3 runs 14 residues. The CDR3 loop is CASSQDFRELGYTF. The CDR3 DNA reads TGCGCCAGCAGCCAAGATTTCCGGGAACTGGGCTACACCTTC.

The chain uses TRBV29-1 and TRBJ1-2; D might be TRBD1 (5 bases). Trimming took off 4 bases at V and 2 bases at J, with 11 bases between the two ends. Germline V lookup: CDR1 SQVTM, CDR2 ANQGSEA. The CDR3 is made up of 13 amino acids. The CDR3 DNA is TGCAGCGTTGTTCGGCAGGGAAACTATGGCTACACCTTC. It encodes CSVVRQGNYGYTF.

V gene TRBV27 combines with J gene TRBJ1-1; TRBD1 matches at 9 bases. The CDR3 has 14 amino acids. The V gene end was trimmed by 6 bases and the J gene end by 11 bases; junction bases not matched to a gene: 13. Germline V gene sequence: CDR1 MNHEY, CDR2 SMNVEV (reference sequence). The chain's CDR3 is CASRRQGDELRAFF. In DNA form, the CDR3 reads TGTGCCAGCAGACGACAGGGGGACGAACTCCGGGCTTTCTTT.

The chain combines TRBV27 with TRBJ2-7; D might be TRBD2 (5 bases). The germline V and J ends were trimmed by 2 bases and 0 bases, with 8 bases remaining between them. The germline V gene encodes CDR1 MNHEY and CDR2 SMNVEV (reference sequence). The CDR3 runs 14 residues. CDR3 coding DNA: TGTGCCAGCAGTTTAGCGGGTAGCTCCTACGAGCAGTACTTC. Translation gives CASSLAGSSYEQYF.

The table lists this clone with a count of one. The chain joins TRBV4-3 to TRBJ1-3, with 7 positions matching TRBD1. Losses at the gene ends were 0 bases for V and 4 bases for J; bases not matched to a gene: 15. The CDR3 sequence is 19 residues long. Germline V gene data show CDR1 as LGHNA and CDR2 as YSLEER. DNA for the CDR3: TGCGCCAGCAGCCAAGATATAGCGGCAGGGGGAAATATAGGAAACACCATATATTTT. Translated: CASSQDIAAGGNIGNTIYF.

J is TRBJ2-5 and V is TRBV15; 10 nucleotides agree with TRBD2. The germline CDR1 and CDR2 sequences are LNHNV and YYDKDF (reference sequence). V lost 3 bases, J lost 5 bases, and 9 bases stayed unmatched. CDR3 length: 16 residues. The CDR3 sequence: CATSRGIAGGGETQYF. CDR3 bases: TGTGCCACCAGCAGGGGAATAGCGGGGGGCGGTGAGACCCAGTACTTC. Using reference TRBV15 and TRBJ2-5 for the parts outside the CDR3, the full variable domain is DAMVIQNPRYQVTQFGKPVTLSCSQTLNHNVMYWYQQKSSQAPKLLFHYYDKDFNNEADTPDNFQSRRPNTSFCFLDIRSPGLGDTAMYLCATSRGIAGGGETQYFGPGTRLLVL.